The 27 T cell receptor beta chains presented below share a single source sample, sequenced in a study of cytomegalovirus exposure and HLA in healthy donors. Libraries were prepared by immunoSEQ multiplex PCR; TCRdb keeps only in-frame clonotypes and omits some of them. Counted here are about 82,000 clones, around 92% occurring once; the ten biggest clones make up approximately 0.7%. The specimen sequenced was PBMCs. The source of these receptors is a man between 18 and 29 years old in good health and CMV-seronegative.

V and J are TRBV4-2 and TRBJ2-7; 13 bases map to TRBD2. The CDR3 runs 16 residues. CDR1 and CDR2 (germline): LGHNA, YNFKEQ. V dropped 7 bases and J dropped 7; count of bases not matched to a gene: 13. The CDR3 sequence is CASTLTSGGQSVEQYF. CDR3 bases: TGTGCCAGCACCCTGACTAGCGGGGGGCAAAGTGTGGAGCAGTACTTC.

The rearrangement joins TRBV27 to TRBJ2-7, with D possibly matching TRBD2 (5 bases). V lost 10 bases and J lost 1, with 14 bases in between. The CDR3 spans 13 residues. CDR1 is MNHEY and CDR2 is SMNVEV in the germline V gene (reference sequence). DNA of the CDR3: TGTGCCATCAGACGGGATGGATCCTACGAGCAGTACTTC. Encoded protein: CAIRRDGSYEQYF.

This rearrangement joins TRBV7-2 to TRBJ1-1, with D perhaps matching TRBD1 (6 bases). V lost 2 bases and J 5 bases, leaving 15 bases between the germline ends. This CDR3 comprises 15 residues. Germline V lookup: CDR1 SGHTA, CDR2 FQGNSA. The CDR3 reads CASSLIGGRGTEAFF. CDR3 nucleotide sequence: TGTGCCAGCAGCTTAATCGGGGGGCGCGGAACTGAAGCTTTCTTT.

The chain has TRBV29-1 and TRBJ2-7; the D is unclear. V lost 4 bases, J lost 3 bases, and 4 bases lay in between. The CDR3 runs 10 residues. Germline V lookup: CDR1 SQVTM, CDR2 ANQGSEA. CDR3 sequence reads: CSVVNYEQYF. CDR3 nucleotides: TGCAGCGTTGTAAACTACGAGCAGTACTTC.

J is TRBJ2-7 and V is TRBV7-3, with D possibly matching TRBD2 (5 bases). CDR3 length: 13 residues. Trimming shortened V by 6 bases and J by 7 bases, and 16 bases separated the two germline ends. Germline lookup yields CDR1 SGHTA and CDR2 FQGTGA. CDR3 residues: CASRRTGNGEQYF. The CDR3, as DNA: TGTGCCAGCAGGAGGACGGGAAATGGGGAGCAGTACTTC.

The V gene is TRBV5-1, the J gene TRBJ2-3; 11 bases align to TRBD1. Trimming took 5 bases from V and 3 from J; bases not matched to a gene: 8. The CDR3 has 16 residues. Germline CDR1 is SGHRS and CDR2 is YFSETQ. CDR3 DNA sequence: TGCGCCAGCAGTGATAGGACAGGGGGCGCGACAGATACGCAGTATTTT. Encoded protein: CASSDRTGGATDTQYF. The entire variable domain, with the rest obtained from reference TRBV5-1 and TRBJ2-3, is as follows: KAGVTQTPRYLIKTRGQQVTLSCSPISGHRSVSWYQQTPGQGLQFLFEYFSETQRNKGNFPGRFSGRQFSNSRSEMNVSTLELGDSALYLCASSDRTGGATDTQYFGPGTRLTVL.

Notes on this clone: The junction departs from the called germline gene at one end, perhaps through a read error. The V call is TRBV7-7, the J call TRBJ2-2; 10 bases are a match to TRBD1. The CDR3 extends over 15 amino acids. Per the germline V gene, CDR1 is SSHAT and CDR2 is FNYEAQ (reference sequence). CDR3 in amino acids: CASSPRDRGTGELFF. The CDR3 DNA reads as TGTGCTAGCAGCCCCCGGGACAGGGGTACCGGGGAGCTGTTTTTT.

The J gene is TRBJ2-2, the V gene TRBV11-2, with TRBD1 matching over 7 bases. CDR3 length: 15 amino acids. V shed 2 bases, J shed 5 bases, and the junction held 5 bases outside the gene matches. In germline, CDR1 is SGHAT, CDR2 FQNNGV. The CDR3: CASSLPGTATGELFF. For the CDR3, the DNA is TGTGCCAGCAGCTTACCCGGGACAGCTACCGGGGAGCTGTTTTTT. The variable domain in full, completed from reference TRBV11-2 and TRBJ2-2, reads EAGVAQSPRYKIIEKRQSVAFWCNPISGHATLYWYQQILGQGPKLLIQFQNNGVVDDSQLPKDRFSAERLKGVDSTLKIQPAKLEDSAVYLCASSLPGTATGELFFGEGSRLTVL.

The chain has TRBV12-2 and TRBJ1-2. TRBV12-2 is a documented pseudogene. The length of the CDR3 is 15 residues. CDR3: CASRLKTGKVYGYTF. CDR3 nucleotides: TGTGCAAGTCGCTTAAAGACCGGGAAGGTATATGGCTACACCTTC.

The rearrangement joins TRBV11-3 to TRBJ2-1, with D possibly TRBD2 on 6 matching bases. CDR1 SGHNT and CDR2 YENEEA come from the germline V gene. V was cut by 5 bases and J by 6 bases, with 26 bases left in between. The CDR3 is made up of 18 amino acids. The CDR3 DNA sequence: TGTGCCAGCAGCCTCGATTTAGGGTCGACTAGAGTCCCCAATGAGCAGTTCTTC. Residues: CASSLDLGSTRVPNEQFF.

The sample holds one count of this clone. This sequence joins TRBV5-6 and TRBJ1-5, with D maybe TRBD1 (6 bases). Deletions cut 2 bases from V and 2 bases from J, with 14 bases between. This CDR3 contains 16 residues. Per germline, CDR1 SGHDT and CDR2 YYEEEE. The CDR3 spells CASSLWTVWGNQPQHF. Here the CDR3 DNA reads TGTGCCAGCAGCTTATGGACAGTTTGGGGCAATCAGCCCCAGCATTTT.

The chain couples TRBV27 to TRBJ2-7, with D possibly matching TRBD2 (6 bases). V was shortened by 2 bases and J by 2 bases, with 10 bases between the two germline ends. Germline V lookup: CDR1 MNHEY, CDR2 SMNVEV (reference sequence). CDR3 length equals 14 residues. The CDR3 DNA follows: TGTGCCAGCAGTTTAGCGGGACCTACCTACGAGCAGTACTTC. Amino acids: CASSLAGPTYEQYF.

The rearrangement uses TRBV19 and TRBJ1-3, with 7 nucleotides matching TRBD1. The germline V gene has CDR1 LNHDA and CDR2 SQIVND (reference sequence). V dropped 4 bases and J dropped 0; count of bases not matched to a gene: 12. CDR3 length: 18 amino acids. The CDR3 here is CASSKGQIPDSSGNTIYF. The CDR3 coding sequence is TGTGCCAGTAGTAAGGGACAGATACCTGATAGCTCTGGAAACACCATATATTTT. Using reference TRBV19 and TRBJ1-3 for the parts outside the CDR3, the full variable domain is DGGITQSPKYLFRKEGQNVTLSCEQNLNHDAMYWYRQDPGQGLRLIYYSQIVNDFQKGDIAEGYSVSREKKESFPLTVTSAQKNPTAFYLCASSKGQIPDSSGNTIYFGEGSWLTVV.

This rearrangement joins TRBV5-4 to TRBJ1-4; 9 bases map to TRBD1. Germline V CDR1 and CDR2: SGHNT, YYREEE (reference sequence). CDR3 size: 14 residues. The J segment lost 7 bases and the V segment lost 0 bases, leaving 1 base of the junction unmatched. The CDR3 sequence: CASSLDRGREKLFF. CDR3 DNA: TGTGCCAGCAGCTTGGACAGGGGGCGTGAAAAACTGTTTTTT.

The V gene is TRBV2, the J gene TRBJ2-3; 10 nucleotides line up with TRBD2. V lost 4 bases, J lost 1 base, and 2 bases stayed unmatched. Germline values: CDR1 SNHLY, CDR2 FYNNEI. The CDR3 runs to 15 residues. CDR3 in DNA: TGTGCCAGCAGTGCCGGGACTAGCGGCACAGATACGCAGTATTTT. This sequence encodes CASSAGTSGTDTQYF.

This chain joins TRBV27 and TRBJ1-3; perhaps TRBD1 as D (6 bases). Germline V gives CDR1 MNHEY, CDR2 SMNVEV (reference sequence). There are 14 residues in the CDR3. The ends were cut back, 5 bases at V and 7 bases at J, with 15 bases in the middle. The DNA for the CDR3 is TGTGCCAGCAGTCAATCTTACACAGGGAACACCATATATTTT. Residues: CASSQSYTGNTIYF.

The J gene is TRBJ2-3, the V gene TRBV5-4; 10 bases line up with TRBD2. The length of the CDR3 is 17 residues. V lost 3 bases to trimming and J lost 3 bases; unmatched junction nucleotides: 10. Germline V gene lookup returns CDR1 SGHNT and CDR2 YYREEE (reference sequence). The CDR3 bases are TGTGCCAGCAGCTCCGGGCTAGCGGGAGTGGGGACAGATACGCAGTATTTT. It translates to CASSSGLAGVGTDTQYF.

This clone was recorded once. The chain carries TRBV19 and TRBJ1-1; 9 nucleotides agree with TRBD1. J lost 0 bases, V lost 5 bases, and 7 bases had no gene match. The germline V gene has CDR1 LNHDA and CDR2 SQIVND (reference sequence). The CDR3 is 16 residues long. The CDR3 loop is CASSRDREGLNTEAFF. Here the CDR3 DNA reads TGTGCCAGTAGTCGGGACAGGGAGGGTTTGAACACTGAAGCTTTCTTT.

The chain employs TRBV29-1 and TRBJ2-3, with D maybe TRBD2 (6 bases). This CDR3 has 14 residues. Germline V gene data show CDR1 as SQVTM and CDR2 as ANQGSEA. Trimming stripped 4 bases from V and 6 bases from J, with 17 bases between. This CDR3 is CSVVVPGAPDTQYF. CDR3 in DNA: TGCAGCGTTGTGGTCCCGGGAGCCCCGGATACGCAGTATTTT.

The CDR3 sequence is CASSFSGGATYNSPLHF. The CDR3, as DNA: TGTGCCAGCAGTTTTTCAGGGGGCGCGACCTATAATTCACCCCTCCACTTT. V is TRBV27 and J is TRBJ1-6, with 8 bases aligning to TRBD1. CDR1 and CDR2 from the germline V gene are MNHEY and SMNVEV (reference sequence). There are 17 residues in the CDR3. The J segment lost 2 bases and the V segment lost 3 bases, leaving 6 bases of the junction unmatched.

The J gene is TRBJ2-1, the V gene TRBV7-9; weak D call: TRBD2 (5 bases). The CDR3 covers 15 residues. Germline V gene lookup returns CDR1 SEHNR and CDR2 FQNEAQ (reference sequence). V dropped 4 bases and J dropped 0 bases, with 10 bases sitting between them. The DNA of the CDR3 is TGTGCCAGCAGCTCCCAGCGGAGCTCCTACAATGAGCAGTTCTTC. The encoded protein is CASSSQRSSYNEQFF.

This clone was seen just once. The chain has TRBV5-1 and TRBJ1-6, with a tentative D call TRBD1 (5 bases). V dropped 3 bases and J dropped 7 bases, with 14 bases sitting between them. The CDR3 runs 15 residues. CDR1 and CDR2 from the germline V gene are SGHRS and YFSETQ. CDR3 residues: CASSSGWVDNSPLHF. In DNA, the CDR3 is TGCGCCAGCAGCTCAGGGTGGGTGGACAATTCACCCCTCCACTTT. The complete variable domain, with remaining parts taken from reference TRBV5-1 and TRBJ1-6, reads KAGVTQTPRYLIKTRGQQVTLSCSPISGHRSVSWYQQTPGQGLQFLFEYFSETQRNKGNFPGRFSGRQFSNSRSEMNVSTLELGDSALYLCASSSGWVDNSPLHFGNGTRLTVT.

The chain employs TRBV5-4 and TRBJ2-5; 7 bases align to TRBD2. The CDR3 is 14 residues long. Germline CDR1 reads SGHNT; CDR2 reads YYREEE (reference sequence). The V and J ends lost 0 bases and 1 base, in that order; junction bases with no gene match: 0. CDR3 sequence reads: CASSLGLAQETQYF. CDR3 nucleotide sequence: TGTGCCAGCAGCTTGGGACTAGCCCAAGAGACCCAGTACTTC. The full variable domain, completed using reference TRBV5-4 and TRBJ2-5, is ETGVTQSPTHLIKTRGQQVTLRCSSQSGHNTVSWYQQALGQGPQFIFQYYREEENGRGNFPPRFSGLQFPNYSSELNVNALELDDSALYLCASSLGLAQETQYFGPGTRLLVL.

This clone appeared a single time. This sequence joins TRBV6-5 and TRBJ1-5; no clear D. Germline CDR1 and CDR2: MNHEY and SVGAGI. There are 15 residues in the CDR3. V dropped 6 bases and J dropped 2 bases, with 14 bases sitting between them. The CDR3 loop reads CASSPGKSGNQPQHF. DNA of the CDR3: TGTGCCAGCAGCCCGGGAAAGAGCGGCAATCAGCCCCAGCATTTT.

The rearrangement joins TRBV2 to TRBJ2-5; 10 bases are a match to TRBD2. This CDR3 contains 15 residues. J lost 6 bases, V lost 3 bases, and 7 bases had no gene match. The germline gives CDR1 SNHLY, CDR2 FYNNEI. CDR3 DNA sequence: TGTGCCAGCAGTGACGGGGCTAGCGGGGGAAAGACCCAGTACTTC. Residues: CASSDGASGGKTQYF.

This chain uses TRBV29-1 with TRBJ2-1; TRBD2 matches 14 bases. The J segment lost 7 bases and the V segment lost 7 bases, leaving 3 bases of the junction unmatched. This CDR3 has 13 amino acids. Germline loops: CDR1 SQVTM, CDR2 ANQGSEA. DNA for the CDR3: TGCAGCGGGGGACTAGCGGGAGCGAATGAGCAGTTCTTC. It translates to CSGGLAGANEQFF.

CDR3 DNA sequence: TGTGCCAGCAGTGAATTAGGACAGGGAATCGGCTATGGCTACACCTTC. Protein product: CASSELGQGIGYGYTF. V gene TRBV6-1 combines with J gene TRBJ1-2; 8 nucleotides agree with TRBD1. J lost 4 bases, V lost 2 bases, and 9 bases had no gene match. The CDR3 runs to 16 residues. Germline V gene data show CDR1 as MNHNS and CDR2 as SASEGT.